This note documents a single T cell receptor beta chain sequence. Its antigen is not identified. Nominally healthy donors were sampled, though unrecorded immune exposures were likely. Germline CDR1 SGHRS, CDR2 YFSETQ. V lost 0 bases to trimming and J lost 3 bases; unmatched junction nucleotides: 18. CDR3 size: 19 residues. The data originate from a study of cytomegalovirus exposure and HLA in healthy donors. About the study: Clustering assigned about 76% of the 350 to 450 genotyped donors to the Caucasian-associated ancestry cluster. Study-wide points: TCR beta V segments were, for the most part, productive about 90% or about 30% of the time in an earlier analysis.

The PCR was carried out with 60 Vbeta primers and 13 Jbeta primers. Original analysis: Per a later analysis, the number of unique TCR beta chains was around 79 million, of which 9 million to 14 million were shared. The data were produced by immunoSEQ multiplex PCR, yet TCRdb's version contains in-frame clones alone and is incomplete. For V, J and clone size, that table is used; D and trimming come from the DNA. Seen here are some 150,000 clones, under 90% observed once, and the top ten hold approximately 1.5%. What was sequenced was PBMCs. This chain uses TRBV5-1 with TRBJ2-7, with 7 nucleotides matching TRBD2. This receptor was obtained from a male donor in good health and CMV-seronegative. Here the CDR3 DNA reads TGCGCCAGCAGCTTGGCGGGGGATTGGGGGGGATCTTTGGTCTACGAGCAGTACTTC. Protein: CASSLAGDWGGSLVYEQYF.